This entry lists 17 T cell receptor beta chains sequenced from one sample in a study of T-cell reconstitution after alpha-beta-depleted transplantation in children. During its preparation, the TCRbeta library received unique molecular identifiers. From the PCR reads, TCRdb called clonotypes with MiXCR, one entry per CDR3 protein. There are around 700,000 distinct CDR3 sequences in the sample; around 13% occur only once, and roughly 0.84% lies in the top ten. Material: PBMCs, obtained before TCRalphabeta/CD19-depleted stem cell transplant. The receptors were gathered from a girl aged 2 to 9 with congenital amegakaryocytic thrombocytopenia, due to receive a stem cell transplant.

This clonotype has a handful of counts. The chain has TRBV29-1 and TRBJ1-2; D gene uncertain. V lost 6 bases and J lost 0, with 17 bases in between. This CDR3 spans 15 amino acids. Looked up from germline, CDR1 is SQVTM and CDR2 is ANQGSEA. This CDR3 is CSVTRRVGANYGYTF. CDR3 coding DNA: TGCAGCGTCACACGACGGGTCGGAGCTAACTATGGCTACACCTTC.

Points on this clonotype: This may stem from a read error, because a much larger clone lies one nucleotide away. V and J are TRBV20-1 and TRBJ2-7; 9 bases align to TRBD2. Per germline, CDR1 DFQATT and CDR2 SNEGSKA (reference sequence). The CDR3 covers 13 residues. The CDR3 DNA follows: TGCGGTGCTTTAGGGACTAGCAGCTACGAGCAGTACTTC. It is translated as CGALGTSSYEQYF.

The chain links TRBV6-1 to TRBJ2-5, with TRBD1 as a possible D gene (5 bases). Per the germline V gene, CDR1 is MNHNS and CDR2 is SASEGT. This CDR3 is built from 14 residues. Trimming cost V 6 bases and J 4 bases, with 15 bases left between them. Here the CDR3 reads CASSKGIKPETQYF. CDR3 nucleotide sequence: TGTGCCAGCAGCAAGGGGATCAAACCAGAGACCCAGTACTTC.

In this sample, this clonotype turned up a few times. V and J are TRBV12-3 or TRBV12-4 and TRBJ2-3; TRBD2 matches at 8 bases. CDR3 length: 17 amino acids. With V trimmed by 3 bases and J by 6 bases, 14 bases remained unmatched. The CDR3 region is CASSLGLTSEAHDTQYF. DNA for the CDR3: TGTGCCAGCAGTTTGGGGTTGACTAGCGAGGCCCACGATACGCAGTATTTT.

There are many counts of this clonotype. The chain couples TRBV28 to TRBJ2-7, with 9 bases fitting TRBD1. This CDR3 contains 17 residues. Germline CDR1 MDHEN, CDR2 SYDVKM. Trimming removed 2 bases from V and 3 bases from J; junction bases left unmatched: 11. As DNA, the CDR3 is TGTGCCAGCAGTTTAGTGAGGACAGGGGCCCTCTTCTACGAGCAGTACTTC. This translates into CASSLVRTGALFYEQYF.

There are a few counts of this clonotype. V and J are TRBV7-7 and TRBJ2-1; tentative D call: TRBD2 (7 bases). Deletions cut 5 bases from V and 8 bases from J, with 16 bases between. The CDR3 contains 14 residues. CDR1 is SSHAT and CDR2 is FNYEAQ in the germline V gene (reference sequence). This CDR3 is CASSPRGGSHEQFF. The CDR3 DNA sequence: TGTGCCAGCAGCCCACGCGGGGGCTCGCATGAGCAGTTCTTC.

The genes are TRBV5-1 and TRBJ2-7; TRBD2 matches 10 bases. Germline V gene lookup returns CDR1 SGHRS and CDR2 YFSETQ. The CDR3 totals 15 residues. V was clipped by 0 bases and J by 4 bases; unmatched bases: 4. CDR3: CASSLAGSGRYEQYF. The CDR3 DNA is TGCGCCAGCAGCTTGGCCGGTAGCGGGAGGTACGAGCAGTACTTC.

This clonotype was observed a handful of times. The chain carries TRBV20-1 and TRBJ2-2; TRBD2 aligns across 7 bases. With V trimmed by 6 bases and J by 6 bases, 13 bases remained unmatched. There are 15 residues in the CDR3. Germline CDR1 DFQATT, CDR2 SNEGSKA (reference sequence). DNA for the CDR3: TGCAGTGCGGGACGGGAGGACGAGGACGCCGGGGAGCTGTTTTTT. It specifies CSAGREDEDAGELFF.

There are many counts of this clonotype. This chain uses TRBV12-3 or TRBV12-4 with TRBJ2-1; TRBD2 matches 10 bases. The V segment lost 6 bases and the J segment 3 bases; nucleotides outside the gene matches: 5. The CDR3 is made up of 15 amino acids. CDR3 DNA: TGTGCCAGCAGGCCGGCTAGCGGGGGCTACAATGAGCAGTTCTTC. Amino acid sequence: CASRPASGGYNEQFF.

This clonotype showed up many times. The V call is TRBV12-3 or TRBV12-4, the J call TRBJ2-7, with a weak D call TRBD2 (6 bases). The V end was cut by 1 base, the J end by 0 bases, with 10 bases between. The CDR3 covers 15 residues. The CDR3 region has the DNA TGTGCCAGCAGTTTAGGACTAGGCTACTCCTACGAGCAGTACTTC. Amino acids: CASSLGLGYSYEQYF.

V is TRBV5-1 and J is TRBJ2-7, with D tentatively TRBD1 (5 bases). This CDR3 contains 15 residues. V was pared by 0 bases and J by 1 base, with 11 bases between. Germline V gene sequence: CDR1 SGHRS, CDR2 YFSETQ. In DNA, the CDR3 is TGCGCCAGCAGCTTGGAGTCAGGGCCGTCCTACGAGCAGTACTTC. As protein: CASSLESGPSYEQYF.

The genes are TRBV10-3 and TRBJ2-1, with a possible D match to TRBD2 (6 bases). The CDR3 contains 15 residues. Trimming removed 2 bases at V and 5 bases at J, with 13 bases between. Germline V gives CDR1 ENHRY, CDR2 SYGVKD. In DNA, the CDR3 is TGTGCCATCAGTGAGAGCGGGTCCCGAAACAATGAGCAGTTCTTC. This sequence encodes CAISESGSRNNEQFF.

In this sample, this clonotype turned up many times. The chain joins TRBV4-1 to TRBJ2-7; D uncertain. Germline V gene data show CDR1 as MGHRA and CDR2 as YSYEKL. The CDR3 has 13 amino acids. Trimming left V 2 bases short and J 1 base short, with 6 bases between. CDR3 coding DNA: TGCGCCAGCAGCCAAACATCGTCCTACGAGCAGTACTTC. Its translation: CASSQTSSYEQYF.

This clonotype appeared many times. Written as DNA, the CDR3 is TGCGCCAGCAGCTTTGAGGGGGTCTACAATGAGCAGTTCTTC. The encoded protein is CASSFEGVYNEQFF. V gene TRBV5-1 combines with J gene TRBJ2-1; weak D call: TRBD1 (6 bases). Looked up from germline, CDR1 is SGHRS and CDR2 is YFSETQ. This CDR3 spans 14 amino acids. Trimming stripped 2 bases from V and 3 bases from J, with 9 bases between.

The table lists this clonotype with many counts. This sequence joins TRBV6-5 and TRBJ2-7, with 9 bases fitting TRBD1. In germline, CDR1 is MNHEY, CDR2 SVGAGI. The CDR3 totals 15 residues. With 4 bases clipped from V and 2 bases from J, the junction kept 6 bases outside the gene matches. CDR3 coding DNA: TGTGCCAGCAGTTCCACCGGGACAGGGACCTACGAGCAGTACTTC. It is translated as CASSSTGTGTYEQYF.

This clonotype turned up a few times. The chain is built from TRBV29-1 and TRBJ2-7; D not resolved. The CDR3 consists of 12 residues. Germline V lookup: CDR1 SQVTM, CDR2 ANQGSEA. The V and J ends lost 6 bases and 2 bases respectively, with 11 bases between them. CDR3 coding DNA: TGCAGCGTCGGCACTACCCCCTACGAGCAGTACTTC. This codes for CSVGTTPYEQYF.

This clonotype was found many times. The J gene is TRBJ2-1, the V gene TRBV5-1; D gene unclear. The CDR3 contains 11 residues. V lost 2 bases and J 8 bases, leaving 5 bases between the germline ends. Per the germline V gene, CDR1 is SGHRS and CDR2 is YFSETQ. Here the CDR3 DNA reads TGCGCCAGCAGCTTTAGCTATGAGCAGTTCTTC. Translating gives CASSFSYEQFF.